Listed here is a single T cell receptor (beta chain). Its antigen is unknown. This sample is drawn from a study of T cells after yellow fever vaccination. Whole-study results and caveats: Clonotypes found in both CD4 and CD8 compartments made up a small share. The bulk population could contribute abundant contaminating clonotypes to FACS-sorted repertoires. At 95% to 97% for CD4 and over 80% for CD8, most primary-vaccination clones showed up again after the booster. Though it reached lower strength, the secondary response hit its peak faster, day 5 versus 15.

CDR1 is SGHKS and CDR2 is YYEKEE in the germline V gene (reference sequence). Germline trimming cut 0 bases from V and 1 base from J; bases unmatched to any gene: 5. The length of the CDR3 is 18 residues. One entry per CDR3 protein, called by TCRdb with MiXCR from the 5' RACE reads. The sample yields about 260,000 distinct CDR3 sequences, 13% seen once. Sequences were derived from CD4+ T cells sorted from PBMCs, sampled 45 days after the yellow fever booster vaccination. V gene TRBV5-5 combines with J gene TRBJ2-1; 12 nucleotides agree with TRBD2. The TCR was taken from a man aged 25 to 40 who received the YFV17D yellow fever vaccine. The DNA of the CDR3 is TGTGCCAGCAGCTTGGGGACTAGCGGGATTGCTTCCTACAATGAGCAGTTCTTC. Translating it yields CASSLGTSGIASYNEQFF. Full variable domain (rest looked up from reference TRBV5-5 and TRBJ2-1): DAGVTQSPTHLIKTRGQQVTLRCSPISGHKSVSWYQQVLGQGPQFIFQYYEKEERGRGNFPDRFSARQFPNYSSELNVNALLLGDSALYLCASSLGTSGIASYNEQFFGPGTRLTVL.